Listed below are T cell receptor beta chains from one sample, sequenced in a study of blood T cells in healthy people across ages. TCRdb passed the 5' RACE reads through MiXCR, listing each CDR3 protein once. Here the sample spans over 1.5 million distinct CDR3 sequences, 49% being singletons. The sample was blood. The receptors here all came from a woman aged 40-49 years in good health. Both conserved end residues are part of each CDR3. A D gene is named only where the DNA matches it firmly. Clone size is shown for a subset of rows, as once, few, many or a class of expanded clone.

abundance: -; v_gene: TRBV20-1; d_gene: -; j_gene: TRBJ2-3; CDR3nt: TGCAGTGCCAGGGCCCAACTAGCCGCAGATACGCAGTATTTT; CDR3aa: CSARAQLAADTQYF
abundance: -; v_gene: TRBV12-3/TRBV12-4; d_gene: -; j_gene: TRBJ2-7; CDR3nt: TGTGCCAGCAGTTTAGGGGGGCCGAACTACGAGCAGTACTTC; CDR3aa: CASSLGGPNYEQYF
abundance: few; v_gene: TRBV10-3; d_gene: -; j_gene: TRBJ2-3; CDR3nt: TGTGCCATCAGTGCCGGGCGGGGCACAGATACGCAGTATTTT; CDR3aa: CAISAGRGTDTQYF
abundance: few; v_gene: TRBV27; d_gene: -; j_gene: TRBJ1-1; CDR3nt: TGTGCCAGCCGGAGCAGGGCTGTTGACACTGAAGCTTTCTTT; CDR3aa: CASRSRAVDTEAFF
abundance: -; v_gene: TRBV9; d_gene: -; j_gene: TRBJ1-5; CDR3nt: TGTGCCAGCAGCCCAGGATCGGGCAATCAGCCCCAGCATTTT; CDR3aa: CASSPGSGNQPQHF
abundance: -; v_gene: TRBV27; d_gene: -; j_gene: TRBJ1-4; CDR3nt: TGTGCCAGCAGTCCCCGGGCAGGGCGGAATGAAAAACTGTTTTTT; CDR3aa: CASSPRAGRNEKLFF
abundance: once; v_gene: TRBV20-1; d_gene: TRBD1; j_gene: TRBJ2-3; CDR3nt: TGCAGTGCTCCGGGACAGGGGACTACAGATACGCAGTATTTT; CDR3aa: CSAPGQGTTDTQYF
abundance: -; v_gene: TRBV6-1; d_gene: -; j_gene: TRBJ2-3; CDR3nt: TGTGCCAGCAGTGCCCAGGCCACAGATACGCAGTATTTT; CDR3aa: CASSAQATDTQYF
abundance: -; v_gene: TRBV5-4; d_gene: -; j_gene: TRBJ1-2; CDR3nt: TGTGCCAGCAGAAACGACCTAAACTATGGCTACACCTTC; CDR3aa: CASRNDLNYGYTF
abundance: -; v_gene: TRBV6-6; d_gene: -; j_gene: TRBJ2-7; CDR3nt: TGTGCCAGCAATGGAGGGGGCCTTGGGTTCGATTACGAGCAGTACTTC; CDR3aa: CASNGGGLGFDYEQYF
abundance: few; v_gene: TRBV28; d_gene: -; j_gene: TRBJ2-5; CDR3nt: TGTGCCAGCAGTAACAGGGTTCCCGAGACCCAGTACTTC; CDR3aa: CASSNRVPETQYF
abundance: few; v_gene: TRBV25-1; d_gene: -; j_gene: TRBJ2-7; CDR3nt: TGTGCCAGCAGTGGAAAATCAATGTACGAGCAGTACTTC; CDR3aa: CASSGKSMYEQYF
abundance: -; v_gene: TRBV4-3; d_gene: TRBD2; j_gene: TRBJ2-5; CDR3nt: TGCGCCAGCAGCCATCACCTTAGCGGGGGCCCTCAAGAGACCCAGTACTTC; CDR3aa: CASSHHLSGGPQETQYF
abundance: few; v_gene: TRBV6-5; d_gene: -; j_gene: TRBJ1-6; CDR3nt: TGTGCCAGCAGCGTCGGGACGGCTCTTAATTCACCCCTCCACTTT; CDR3aa: CASSVGTALNSPLHF
abundance: -; v_gene: TRBV20-1; d_gene: -; j_gene: TRBJ2-7; CDR3nt: TGCAGTGCTAGAGATGTGGGGAGGTCTAGCCACGAGCAGTACTTC; CDR3aa: CSARDVGRSSHEQYF
abundance: once; v_gene: TRBV5-8; d_gene: TRBD2; j_gene: TRBJ2-5; CDR3nt: TGTGCCAGCAGCCCGGGACTAGCGGGGGACGCGGAGACCCAGTACTTC; CDR3aa: CASSPGLAGDAETQYF
abundance: -; v_gene: TRBV24-1; d_gene: TRBD2; j_gene: TRBJ2-1; CDR3nt: TGTGCCACCAGTAGCGGGGGAAACAATGAGCAGTTCTTC; CDR3aa: CATSSGGNNEQFF
abundance: -; v_gene: TRBV12-3/TRBV12-4; d_gene: -; j_gene: TRBJ1-2; CDR3nt: TGTGCCAGCAGCTTGGGCCACCACAGGGATACGGACTATGGCTACACCTTC; CDR3aa: CASSLGHHRDTDYGYTF
abundance: -; v_gene: TRBV29-1; d_gene: TRBD1; j_gene: TRBJ2-3; CDR3nt: TGCAGCGTTGTCCGGGACCACAGGGGGTACACAGATACGCAGTATTTT; CDR3aa: CSVVRDHRGYTDTQYF
abundance: -; v_gene: TRBV7-6; d_gene: -; j_gene: TRBJ2-3; CDR3nt: TGTGCCAGCAGCTTAGCGGGTTCTTCGGGCGATACGCAGTATTTT; CDR3aa: CASSLAGSSGDTQYF
abundance: few; v_gene: TRBV2; d_gene: -; j_gene: TRBJ2-5; CDR3nt: TGTGCCAGCATCGGGCGGTTGGAGACCCAGTACTTC; CDR3aa: CASIGRLETQYF
abundance: -; v_gene: TRBV6-5; d_gene: TRBD1; j_gene: TRBJ2-7; CDR3nt: TGTGCCAGCGGCCCCGGAGGACAGGGCCACGAGCAGTACTTC; CDR3aa: CASGPGGQGHEQYF
abundance: -; v_gene: TRBV28; d_gene: -; j_gene: TRBJ2-7; CDR3nt: TGTGCCAGCAGTCTTCTCAGGGGGGACTACGAGCAGTACTTC; CDR3aa: CASSLLRGDYEQYF
abundance: few; v_gene: TRBV4-2; d_gene: TRBD2; j_gene: TRBJ2-3; CDR3nt: TGTGCCAGCAGCCAAAGCCTAGCGGGGGCGGGGGATACGCAGTATTTT; CDR3aa: CASSQSLAGAGDTQYF